Each of the 23 T cell receptor beta chains below was sequenced from the same sample in a study of blood T cell repertoires in COVID-19. TCRdb's copy holds only in-frame clones and misses some; the assay was immunoSEQ multiplex PCR. This table holds over 200,000 clones, around 86% found once. Specimen: peripheral blood. The origin of the receptors is a man aged 25 to 45 who had recovered from COVID-19.

This chain connects TRBV7-2 to TRBJ2-2; 9 nucleotides align to TRBD2. V lost 7 bases, J lost 4 bases, and 16 bases stayed unmatched. The CDR3 spans 18 residues. CDR1 is SGHTA and CDR2 is FQGNSA in the germline V gene. In nucleotides, the CDR3 is TGTGCCAGCACCCCATTGGGGGCGGGGGGGCAAGGCACCGGGGAGCTGTTTTTT. Translation gives CASTPLGAGGQGTGELFF.

The chain joins TRBV11-2 to TRBJ1-1; D ambiguous. The V gene lost 6 bases and the J gene lost 0 bases, with 14 bases spanning the gap. The CDR3 loop spans 15 amino acids. Looked up from germline, CDR1 is SGHAT and CDR2 is FQNNGV. CDR3 nucleotide sequence: TGTGCCAGCAGAGTAGAGCGAGCCATGAACACTGAAGCTTTCTTT. Translation gives CASRVERAMNTEAFF.

The rearrangement joins TRBV11-2 to TRBJ2-3, with D hard to call. Germline V gene data show CDR1 as SGHAT and CDR2 as FQNNGV. The CDR3 runs to 11 residues. Trimming removed 5 bases from V and 10 bases from J, with 10 bases in between. In nucleotides, the CDR3 is TGTGCCAGCAGCCCCCTAACCGCGCAGTATTTT. It specifies CASSPLTAQYF.

The chain couples TRBV2 to TRBJ2-7, with 9 bases identical to TRBD1. This CDR3 has 14 amino acids. Germline CDR1 reads SNHLY; CDR2 reads FYNNEI. Germline trimming cut 6 bases from V and 1 base from J; bases unmatched to any gene: 4. The DNA of the CDR3 is TGTGCCAGCAGGTCGACAGGGGGTTCCTACGAGCAGTACTTC. Translation gives CASRSTGGSYEQYF.

The chain is built from TRBV6-4 and TRBJ1-1, with 7 bases fitting TRBD1. Germline loops: CDR1 MRHNA, CDR2 SNTAGT. The CDR3 consists of 16 residues. Trimming removed 7 bases from V and 11 bases from J; junction bases left unmatched: 22. The CDR3 loop is CASMDRSPGHQAWAFF. CDR3 DNA: TGTGCCAGCATGGACAGGAGCCCCGGCCACCAAGCTTGGGCTTTCTTT.

This clone was recorded once. The V and J genes are TRBV3-1 (or the pseudogene TRBV3-2) and TRBJ2-3, with D possibly TRBD1 on 6 matching bases. The length of the CDR3 is 15 residues. CDR1 is LGHDT and CDR2 is YNNKEL in the germline V gene (reference sequence). Trimming removed 5 bases at V and 3 bases at J, with 15 bases between. CDR3 residues: CASSWGTFPTDTQYF. Written as DNA, the CDR3 is TGTGCCAGCAGCTGGGGGACATTCCCGACAGATACGCAGTATTTT.

V and J are TRBV28 and TRBJ2-7; possible D gene TRBD2, 5 bases. Germline-derived CDR1 and CDR2 are MDHEN and SYDVKM. The V gene lost 4 bases and the J gene lost 0 bases, with 13 bases spanning the gap. This CDR3 has 15 amino acids. The CDR3 reads CASSSARGSSYEQYF. In nucleotides, the CDR3 is TGTGCCAGCAGTTCCGCCCGAGGGAGCTCCTACGAGCAGTACTTC.

This chain links TRBV5-4 with TRBJ1-6; D remains unclear. The germline V gene encodes CDR1 SGHNT and CDR2 YYREEE (reference sequence). The CDR3 sequence is 15 residues long. Between the trimmed V and J ends, which lost 2 bases and 1 base, there was a span of 7 bases. This CDR3 is CASSLPGSYNSPLHF. CDR3 sequence (DNA): TGTGCCAGCAGCTTACCGGGTTCCTATAATTCACCCCTCCACTTT.

The gene calls are TRBV30 and TRBJ1-5; D not resolved. V gave up 2 bases and J gave up 0 bases, with 14 bases separating them. From germline, CDR1 is GTSNPN and CDR2 SVGIG (reference sequence). CDR3 size: 16 residues. The CDR3 sequence: CAWSPSQHSSNQPQHF. The CDR3, as DNA: TGTGCCTGGAGTCCGTCACAACATTCTAGCAATCAGCCCCAGCATTTT.

The chain links TRBV19 to TRBJ1-1; D possibly corresponds to TRBD1 (5 bases). The ends were cut back, 1 base at V and 8 bases at J, with 17 bases in the middle. Germline CDR1 LNHDA, CDR2 SQIVND (reference sequence). This CDR3 contains 15 residues. CDR3 amino acids: CASSIGEGPGREAFF. DNA for the CDR3: TGTGCCAGTAGTATAGGGGAGGGGCCGGGAAGAGAAGCTTTCTTT. Using reference TRBV19 and TRBJ1-1 for the parts outside the CDR3, the full variable domain is DGGITQSPKYLFRKEGQNVTLSCEQNLNHDAMYWYRQDPGQGLRLIYYSQIVNDFQKGDIAEGYSVSREKKESFPLTVTSAQKNPTAFYLCASSIGEGPGREAFFGQGTRLTVV.

This clone was detected once. Other DNA sequences in the sample encode the same CDR3. The chain couples TRBV27 to TRBJ1-6; D possibly corresponds to TRBD1 (5 bases). V gave up 2 bases and J gave up 10 bases, with 15 bases separating them. This CDR3 region has 15 residues. CDR1 MNHEY and CDR2 SMNVEV come from the germline V gene (reference sequence). The CDR3 reads CASSLGQGYRSPLHF. The CDR3 DNA reads as TGTGCCAGCAGTTTAGGCCAGGGTTATAGATCACCCCTCCACTTT.

This clone was seen a handful of times. The chain links TRBV2 to TRBJ2-4, with D possibly TRBD1 on 5 matching bases. The germline V gene encodes CDR1 SNHLY and CDR2 FYNNEI. The V gene lost 7 bases and the J gene lost 3 bases, with 19 bases spanning the gap. The CDR3 has 16 residues. CDR3 amino acids: CASTTDVRGGKNIQYF. The CDR3 DNA is TGTGCCAGCACTACGGACGTTAGGGGCGGCAAAAACATTCAGTACTTC.

V usage is TRBV10-3 and J usage is TRBJ1-5; 7 nucleotides match TRBD1. V dropped 0 bases and J dropped 3; count of bases not matched to a gene: 5. The germline CDR1 and CDR2 sequences are ENHRY and SYGVKD. The CDR3 spans 16 residues. As DNA, the CDR3 is TGTGCCATCAGTGAGTCAGTCAGGGGGTACAATCAGCCCCAGCATTTT. Translating gives CAISESVRGYNQPQHF.

This chain connects TRBV6-2 or TRBV6-3 to TRBJ1-1, with D hard to call. The germline gives CDR1 MNHEY, CDR2 SVGEGT. There are 14 residues in the CDR3. V lost 2 bases to trimming and J lost 0 bases, with 7 bases between them. The CDR3 DNA sequence: TGTGCCAGCAGTTACGAGACACTGAACACTGAAGCTTTCTTT. As protein: CASSYETLNTEAFF.

V and J are TRBV2 and TRBJ1-4, with D possibly TRBD1 on 5 matching bases. The CDR3 contains 13 residues. V lost 6 bases to trimming and J lost 8 bases, with 13 bases between them. CDR1 is SNHLY, CDR2 FYNNEI, per germline. The CDR3 DNA sequence: TGTGCCAGCAGAAGACAGAGTATCGAAAAACTGTTTTTT. This gives the protein CASRRQSIEKLFF.

The V and J genes are TRBV19 and TRBJ2-3; TRBD2 aligns across 12 bases. The CDR3 runs 17 residues. Germline CDR1 LNHDA, CDR2 SQIVND (reference sequence). V shed 4 bases and J 3 bases; nucleotides not matched to a gene: 8. The CDR3 sequence is CASSNRPSGGATDTQYF. CDR3 DNA: TGTGCCAGTAGTAACAGGCCTAGCGGGGGGGCGACAGATACGCAGTATTTT.

The CDR3 region is CASSFRGENYGYTF. The CDR3 nucleotides read TGTGCCAGCAGCTTTCGGGGAGAAAACTATGGCTACACCTTC. This chain uses TRBV7-9 with TRBJ1-2; no definite D call. Germline lookup yields CDR1 SEHNR and CDR2 FQNEAQ (reference sequence). V was cut by 3 bases and J by 2 bases, with 10 bases left in between. This CDR3 contains 14 residues.

This clone was picked up one time. The chain employs TRBV4-1 and TRBJ2-7; D is possibly TRBD1 (5 bases). V shed 5 bases and J shed 3 bases, with 11 bases lying between them. CDR1 and CDR2 (germline): MGHRA, YSYEKL. The CDR3 extends over 13 amino acids. CDR3 nucleotides: TGCGCCAGCAGCTTAGCCAGGGACTACGAGCAGTACTTC. Translating it yields CASSLARDYEQYF.

The chain recombines TRBV7-9 with TRBJ2-3, with 16 bases identical to TRBD2. The CDR3 totals 17 residues. Germline trimming cut 3 bases from V and 2 bases from J; bases unmatched to any gene: 2. Germline assignment: CDR1 SEHNR and CDR2 FQNEAQ (reference sequence). The CDR3 protein is CASSLGTSGGDTDTQYF. CDR3 nucleotide sequence: TGTGCCAGCAGCTTGGGGACTAGCGGGGGGGACACAGATACGCAGTATTTT.

In this sample, this clone turned up once. This sequence joins TRBV7-2 and TRBJ1-1; the match to TRBD1 covers 7 bases. The CDR3 covers 15 residues. Germline CDR1 reads SGHTA; CDR2 reads FQGNSA. Germline trimming cut 5 bases from V and 0 bases from J; bases unmatched to any gene: 6. The CDR3 region has the DNA TGTGCCAGCAGCACTCAGACAGGGCTGAACACTGAAGCTTTCTTT. As protein: CASSTQTGLNTEAFF.

The J gene is TRBJ2-4, the V gene TRBV5-6; D might be TRBD1 (6 bases). CDR3 length equals 13 residues. The V end was cut by 5 bases, the J end by 6 bases, with 12 bases between. CDR1 SGHDT and CDR2 YYEEEE come from the germline V gene. The CDR3 sequence is CASRTRTVNIQYF. Here the CDR3 DNA reads TGTGCCAGCAGGACCCGGACAGTAAACATTCAGTACTTC.

The gene calls are TRBV6-4 and TRBJ2-3; weak D call: TRBD1 (5 bases). This CDR3 region has 14 residues. CDR1 MRHNA and CDR2 SNTAGT come from the germline V gene. V lost 5 bases and J 0 bases, leaving 9 bases between the germline ends. The CDR3 DNA reads TGTGCCAGCAGTCAGACAGCTAGCACAGATACGCAGTATTTT. Its translation: CASSQTASTDTQYF.

This clone was detected only a few times. The chain carries TRBV6-5 and TRBJ1-3, with 8 bases fitting TRBD1. V gave up 7 bases and J gave up 2 bases; unmatched junction bases: 4. The germline CDR1 and CDR2 sequences are MNHEY and SVGAGI. The CDR3 length is 14 residues. In DNA form, the CDR3 reads TGTGCCAGCACCTGGACAGGGACTGGAAACACCATATATTTT. This gives the protein CASTWTGTGNTIYF.